Sequencing of this T cell receptor beta chain was carried out in a study of tumor and adjacent non-tumor tissue in lung cancer. The study, taken as a whole, reports: Normal lung showed higher cumulative top 100 clone frequency than tumor. Significantly higher TCR diversity was found in tumor than normal lung.

A modified ARM-PCR protocol with three rounds of nested PCR amplified TCRbeta. TCRdb recomputed calls from the multiplex PCR reads with MiXCR, one row per CDR3 protein. The sample shows more than 75,000 distinct CDR3 sequences, roughly 80% of them seen only once. As concerns this clonotype: Its antigen is undetermined. At one end the junction does not follow the germline gene, possibly because of a read error.

The template was RNA from unsorted bulk tissue. Distant lung tissue was collected more than 3 cm away from the tumor edge. This CDR3 has 13 amino acids. CDR1 and CDR2 (germline): SQVTM, ANQGSEA. The chain uses TRBV29-1 and TRBJ2-2; D might be TRBD2 (5 bases). Sequenced input: distant non-tumor lung tissue. The receptor was derived from a man in his 60s with small cell lung cancer. The DNA of the CDR3 is TGCAGTGTTAGGTCAGCGAATACCGGGGAGCTGCTTTTT. Its protein is CSVRSANTGELLF.